This T cell receptor (beta chain) is drawn from a study of blood T cell repertoires in COVID-19. Study-level information: Researchers got acute and convalescent COVID-19 samples from the United States, Italy and Spain. From T cells, B-cell-depleted T cells, or PBMCs came the material, which was cDNA or gDNA.

Trimming removed 7 bases from V and 2 bases from J, with 25 bases in between. Per the germline V gene, CDR1 is SQVTM and CDR2 is ANQGSEA. The CDR3 runs to 17 residues. The Seattle site enrolled patients during active infection and followed them longitudinally. In the original processing: Amplifying reference gene primers gave estimates of nucleated cell counts. Data came from immunoSEQ multiplex PCR; TCRdb stores just in-frame clones and leaves some out. The V and J calls and the clone size are those of that table, but D and trimming were determined from the DNA. The sample holds under 200,000 clones, around 85% seen once.

The sample consisted of peripheral blood. The TCR sequence derives from a man in his sixties with COVID-19, enrolled during active disease. The chain combines TRBV29-1 with TRBJ2-3; the D gene is possibly TRBD2 (7 bases). This chain's CDR3 is CSAAYGGGAGTTDTQYF. The CDR3 bases are TGCAGCGCGGCGTACGGAGGGGGAGCGGGGACCACAGATACGCAGTATTTT.